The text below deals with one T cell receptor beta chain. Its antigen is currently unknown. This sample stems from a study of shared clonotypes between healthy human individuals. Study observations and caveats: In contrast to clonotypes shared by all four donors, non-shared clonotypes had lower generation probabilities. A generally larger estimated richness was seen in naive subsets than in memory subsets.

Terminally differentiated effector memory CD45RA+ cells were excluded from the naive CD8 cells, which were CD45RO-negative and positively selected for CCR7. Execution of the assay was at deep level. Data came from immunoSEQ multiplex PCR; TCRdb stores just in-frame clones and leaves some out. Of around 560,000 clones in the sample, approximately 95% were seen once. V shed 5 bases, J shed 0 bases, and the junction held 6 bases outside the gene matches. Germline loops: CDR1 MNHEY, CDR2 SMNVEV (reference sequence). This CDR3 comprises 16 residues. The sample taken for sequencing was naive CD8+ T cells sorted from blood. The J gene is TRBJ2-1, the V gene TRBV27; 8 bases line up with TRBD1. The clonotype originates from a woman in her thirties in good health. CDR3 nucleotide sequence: TGTGCCAGCAGTCCCAAACAGGGGGTCTCCTACAATGAGCAGTTCTTC. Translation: CASSPKQGVSYNEQFF.